These T cell receptor beta chains were read from a single sample in a study of Graves' ophthalmopathy and Graves' hyperthyroidism. Each CDR3 protein gets one entry after TCRdb re-called the multiplex PCR reads with MiXCR. The repertoire has 620,000 or so distinct CDR3 sequences, approximately 21% of them found once; the top ten carry more than 5.5%. The sequencing input was peripheral blood. The receptor set was obtained from a woman aged 18 to 35 with stable Graves' hyperthyroidism. Some clones in this sample may be carry-over from other donors' samples. Each CDR3 is given with its conserved first and last residue. A D gene is named only where the DNA matches it firmly. Not every row has a clone size; where given, it reads once, few, many or a size class.

>TRBV6-1|TRBJ1-6|NA|few
TGTGCCACCTCCGGGGCCTCCTATAATTCACCCCTCCACTTT
CATSGASYNSPLHF
>TRBV6-1|TRBJ2-5|TRBD1|many
TGTGCCAGCAGTGAAGCCGCGGGACAGGGGGTAGAGACCCAGTACTTC
CASSEAAGQGVETQYF
>TRBV10-3|TRBJ1-2|NA|NA
TGTGCCATCAGTGAGCCAGGGGAATTCTATGGCTACACCTTC
CAISEPGEFYGYTF
>TRBV5-1|TRBJ2-5|NA|many
TGCGCCAGCAGCTTGCATGAGACCCAGTACTTC
CASSLHETQYF
>TRBV11-1|TRBJ1-1|NA|many
TGTGCCAGCAGCTGGACAGCGGGGGCATCTGAAGCTTTCTTT
CASSWTAGASEAFF
>TRBV28|TRBJ1-1|TRBD1|NA
TGTGCCAGCGAGCACGGGACAGAGCCTTTGAACACTGAAGCTTGCTTT
CASEHGTEPLNTEACF
>TRBV6-6|TRBJ2-2|TRBD2|many
TGTGCCAGCACCCCCCCCGGACTAGCGGGATTGACTGGGAACACCGGGGAGCTGTTTTTT
CASTPPGLAGLTGNTGELFF
>TRBV5-1|TRBJ2-2|NA|few
TGCGCCAGCAGCTTGGGTCAGGGATCGGGGAACACCGGGGAGCTGTTTTTT
CASSLGQGSGNTGELFF
>TRBV18|TRBJ2-5|NA|few
TGTGCCAGCTCACCAAGACAAACCGAAGAGACCCAGTACTTC
CASSPRQTEETQYF
>TRBV11-2|TRBJ2-7|NA|many
TGTGCCAGCAGCTTACAACTAGATTTCTCCTACGAGCAGTACTTC
CASSLQLDFSYEQYF
>TRBV6-1|TRBJ2-7|NA|many
TGTGCCAGCAGTGAAACGATAATAGGACCCTACGAGCAGTACTTC
CASSETIIGPYEQYF
>TRBV12-3/TRBV12-4|TRBJ1-1|NA|few
TGTGCCAGCAGTTTTCGGGGGGCTTTCTTT
CASSFRGAFF
>TRBV2|TRBJ1-1|NA|many
TGTGCCAGCGTTGATACGATTGAAGCTTTCTTT
CASVDTIEAFF
>TRBV6-5|TRBJ1-1|NA|many
TGTGCCAGCAGCTACCGGGGGGACGCCACTGAAGCTTTCTTT
CASSYRGDATEAFF
>TRBV5-8|TRBJ1-5|NA|many
TGTGCCAGCACCAGGGTCGTCAGGGGTCGTCAGCCCCAGCATTTT
CASTRVVRGRQPQHF
>TRBV19|TRBJ2-5|NA|few
TGTGCCAGTAGTATAGGGCACTCGACCGGAGAGACCCAGTACTTC
CASSIGHSTGETQYF
>TRBV7-8|TRBJ2-5|NA|many
TGTGCCAGCAGCAGCTATGCGGGGTGGGGAGAGACCCAGTACTTC
CASSSYAGWGETQYF
>TRBV5-1|TRBJ1-1|NA|many
TGCGCCAGCAGCATACGAGGGGGCACTGAAGCTTTCTTT
CASSIRGGTEAFF
>TRBV29-1|TRBJ2-2|NA|few
TGCAGCGCGGGACTCATGACCGGGGAGCTGTTTTTT
CSAGLMTGELFF
>TRBV20-1|TRBJ2-7|NA|many
TGCAGTGCTAGACCGGACCCCTACGAGCAGTACTTC
CSARPDPYEQYF
>TRBV11-1|TRBJ2-7|TRBD2|NA
TGTGCCAGCAGCTTAGGTTACCGACTAGCGGGGCACTACGAGCAGTACTTC
CASSLGYRLAGHYEQYF
>TRBV6-5|TRBJ2-7|TRBD2|many
TGTGCCAGCAGTTACTTCCAGCGGGGGTACTACGAGCAGTACTTC
CASSYFQRGYYEQYF
>TRBV6-5|TRBJ1-1|NA|NA
TGTGCCAGCAGTTACATAGCCGGGTTGAACACTGAAGCTTTCTTT
CASSYIAGLNTEAFF
>TRBV7-2|TRBJ2-7|NA|NA
TGTGCCAGCAGCTTAGGCCCCGGGAGTAACTACGAGCAGTACTTC
CASSLGPGSNYEQYF
>TRBV12-3/TRBV12-4|TRBJ1-3|NA|many
TGTGCCAGCAGTTTCAGGACTGATGGAAACACCATATATTTT
CASSFRTDGNTIYF
>TRBV9|TRBJ2-7|NA|many
TGTGCCAGCAGCTCAGAGGCGGGACCCGTGGCTTTGTACGAGCAGTACTTC
CASSSEAGPVALYEQYF
>TRBV20-1|TRBJ1-1|TRBD1|many
TGCAGTGCTAGAGCACCGGGACAGAGAGCTGAAGCTTTCTTT
CSARAPGQRAEAFF
>TRBV9|TRBJ1-1|NA|many
TGTGCCAGCAGCGCGTTGGGGCTAAAGACTGAAGCTTTCTTT
CASSALGLKTEAFF
>TRBV20-1|TRBJ1-2|NA|NA
TGCAGTGCTAGATGGGATTGGACTAACTATGGCTACACCTTC
CSARWDWTNYGYTF
>TRBV6-2/TRBV6-3|TRBJ2-7|TRBD2|NA
TGTGCCAGCAGTTACTCGAGTCTCTCGGTACTAGCGGGAGAAGAGCAGTACTTC
CASSYSSLSVLAGEEQYF
>TRBV6-1|TRBJ1-5|TRBD1|many
TGTGCCAGCAGACTAAACCGGGACAGAAATCAGCCCCAGCATTTT
CASRLNRDRNQPQHF
>TRBV6-1|TRBJ2-5|NA|many
TGTGCCAGCAGTAGTGCAGATCAAGAGACCCAGTACTTC
CASSSADQETQYF
>TRBV28|TRBJ2-7|TRBD1|many
TGTGCCAGTCAGGAGCTCGGGACAGCGACCTACGAGCAGTACTTC
CASQELGTATYEQYF
>TRBV28|TRBJ1-2|TRBD1|many
TGTGCCAGCAGTTTAACCGGGACAGGGATGGGCGGCTACACCTTC
CASSLTGTGMGGYTF
>TRBV5-1|TRBJ1-2|TRBD1|many
TGCGCCAGCAGATCCGGGACAGGGGGTTATGGCTACACCTTC
CASRSGTGGYGYTF
>TRBV7-2|TRBJ1-5|NA|many
TGTGCCAGCAGCTATGGAACGGGGCAGCCCCAGCATTTT
CASSYGTGQPQHF
>TRBV11-2|TRBJ2-7|NA|many
TGTGCCAGCAGCTCGACAGGTGCTACCTACGAGCAGTACTTC
CASSSTGATYEQYF
>TRBV6-1|TRBJ2-7|NA|NA
TGTGCCAGCAGCACGCGGCGGGTCCTCGTCTACGAGCAGTACTTC
CASSTRRVLVYEQYF
>TRBV19|TRBJ2-5|TRBD2|NA
TGTGCCAGTAGTACGGTTAGCGGGGGGATCCAGTACTTC
CASSTVSGGIQYF
>TRBV7-7|TRBJ2-5|NA|NA
TGTGCTAGCAGCCCTAGGGGGGGCGCTATGGAGACCCAGTACTTC
CASSPRGGAMETQYF
>TRBV19|TRBJ1-1|NA|many
TGTGCCAGTAGTATCACGGGGCTGTCGAACACTGAAGCTTTCTTT
CASSITGLSNTEAFF
>TRBV30|TRBJ2-5|NA|few
TGTGCCTGGAGTGTAGAAGGGACACAGACCCAGTACTTC
CAWSVEGTQTQYF
>TRBV28|TRBJ1-2|NA|NA
TGTGCCAGCAGTCCTCCCAACATCAGGGGTTATGGCTACACCTTC
CASSPPNIRGYGYTF
>TRBV28|TRBJ1-5|NA|NA
TGTGCCAGCAGTTTATTGGCGCAGCCCCAGCATTTT
CASSLLAQPQHF
>TRBV6-2/TRBV6-3|TRBJ1-3|NA|many
TGTGCCAGCATCCCGGACGGATCTGGAAACACCATATATTTT
CASIPDGSGNTIYF
>TRBV28|TRBJ2-7|NA|few
TGTGCCAGCAGTTCACCCCTCCGAACACGATCCTACGAGCAGTACTTC
CASSSPLRTRSYEQYF
>TRBV20-1|TRBJ1-5|TRBD1|NA
TGCAGTGCCCCTACAGGGGGCGCAGGCAATCAGCCCCAGCATTTT
CSAPTGGAGNQPQHF
>TRBV28|TRBJ2-7|TRBD2|many
TGTGCCAGCAAGATACTAGCGGGAGAGACCTACGAGCAGTACTTC
CASKILAGETYEQYF
>TRBV2|TRBJ1-1|NA|many
TGTGCCAGCAGTGATCTGGGCCTCTTGAACACTGAAGCTTTCTTT
CASSDLGLLNTEAFF
>TRBV15|TRBJ1-1|NA|many
TGTGCCACCAGGGTCGCGGGCGGCAGAATGAACACTGAAGCTTTCTTT
CATRVAGGRMNTEAFF
>TRBV9|TRBJ1-3|NA|many
TGTGCCAGCAGCGTATCGCCAGGGTCTTCTGGAAACACCATATATTTT
CASSVSPGSSGNTIYF
>TRBV11-2|TRBJ2-7|TRBD2|many
TGTGCCAGCAGCTTAGACGGGGGGGGCTACGAGCAGTACTTC
CASSLDGGGYEQYF
>TRBV20-1|TRBJ1-2|NA|many
TGCAGTGCTAGAGAAGTACAGGGTGGGAACTATGGCTACACCTTC
CSAREVQGGNYGYTF
>TRBV12-5|TRBJ1-2|TRBD1|few
TGTGCTAGTGGTTTTTCAACAGGGGTCGGCTACACCTTC
CASGFSTGVGYTF
>TRBV6-2/TRBV6-3|TRBJ2-3|NA|many
TGTGCCAGCAGTCACCAACCGATCGTAGATACGCAGTATTTT
CASSHQPIVDTQYF
>TRBV12-3/TRBV12-4|TRBJ2-5|TRBD2|NA
TGTGCCAGCAGTCGCGGGGGACCGTACCAAGAGACCCAGTACTTC
CASSRGGPYQETQYF
>TRBV2|TRBJ2-5|NA|many
TGTGCCAGCAGTTTGCGGGGCCTGGGACAAGAGACCCAGTACTTC
CASSLRGLGQETQYF
>TRBV30|TRBJ2-7|NA|few
TGTGCCTGGAGAAGGAGCTACGAGCAGTACTTC
CAWRRSYEQYF
>TRBV6-5|TRBJ2-7|TRBD1|NA
TGTGCCAGCAGTTACGGCGACAGGGAATCCTACGAGCAGTACTTC
CASSYGDRESYEQYF